One and the same sample provided the 9 T cell receptor beta chains below, sequenced in a study of regulatory and conventional T cells in RAG deficiency. The protocol was immunoSEQ multiplex PCR, while the TCRdb copy is restricted to in-frame clones and leaves out a portion. The table has some 30,000 clones, more than 80% seen once. Separately, the same data were catalogued under a study of regulatory T cells. That source reports: Amplification used 52 TRBV primers and 13 TRBJ primers.

Sequenced input: CD8+ T cells sorted from blood. These receptors all come from a human donor in good health.

This CDR3 reads CASSLGHRDTYPNEQFF. CDR3 nucleotide sequence: TGTGCCAGCAGCTTAGGGCACCGGGACACCTACCCCAATGAGCAGTTCTTC. The chain joins TRBV7-9 to TRBJ2-1; perhaps TRBD1 as D (6 bases). Germline V gives CDR1 SEHNR, CDR2 FQNEAQ (reference sequence). The CDR3 is 17 residues long. V gave up 1 base and J gave up 6 bases, with 19 bases separating them.

This sequence joins TRBV29-1 and TRBJ1-2, with a tentative D call TRBD1 (5 bases). Trimming left V 6 bases short and J 4 bases short, with 15 bases between. From germline, CDR1 is SQVTM and CDR2 ANQGSEA. The CDR3 is made up of 13 amino acids. In nucleotides, the CDR3 is TGCAGCGTACCCCAGGGCTACTTCTATGGCTACACCTTC. Translated: CSVPQGYFYGYTF.

The chain is built from TRBV7-8 and TRBJ1-5; 10 bases are shared with TRBD1. Germline V gene data show CDR1 as SGHVS and CDR2 as FQNEAQ. The CDR3 length is 15 residues. The junction had 4 bases not matched to a gene; V was cut back by 2 bases and J by 6 bases. DNA for the CDR3: TGTGCCAGCAGCTTAAGCGGACAGGGGGGTCAGCCCCAGCATTTT. Translating it yields CASSLSGQGGQPQHF.

V and J are TRBV10-2 and TRBJ2-7; perhaps TRBD1 as D (5 bases). The germline CDR1 and CDR2 sequences are WSHSY and SAAADI. Trimming left V 4 bases short and J 5 bases short, with 12 bases between. This CDR3 is built from 13 residues. Here the CDR3 DNA reads TGCGCCAGCAGTGGGGGCCTCGCGAACGAGCAGTACTTC. Residues: CASSGGLANEQYF.

The chain uses TRBV27 and TRBJ1-1; maybe TRBD1 (5 bases). The CDR3 totals 13 residues. V lost 0 bases and J 10 bases, leaving 12 bases between the germline ends. Germline-derived CDR1 and CDR2 are MNHEY and SMNVEV (reference sequence). CDR3 loop: CASSLSSPGPAFF. CDR3 DNA: TGTGCCAGCAGTTTATCAAGCCCGGGGCCAGCTTTCTTT.

This chain links TRBV28 with TRBJ1-5, with a tentative D call TRBD1 (5 bases). V was clipped by 2 bases and J by 6 bases, with 11 bases between them. The CDR3 runs to 14 residues. Germline V gives CDR1 MDHEN, CDR2 SYDVKM. CDR3 bases: TGTGCCAGCAGTTTAATTGGCGGGGGTCAGCCCCAGCATTTT. Translation gives CASSLIGGGQPQHF.

Here the CDR3 reads CASGMDRGSYYEQYF. The CDR3, as DNA: TGTGCCAGCGGGATGGACAGGGGCTCCTACTACGAGCAGTACTTC. The chain carries TRBV6-1 and TRBJ2-7, with 9 bases matching TRBD1. Germline V gene sequence: CDR1 MNHNS, CDR2 SASEGT. Trimming removed 8 bases from V and 3 bases from J; junction bases left unmatched: 11. This CDR3 contains 15 residues.

The chain couples TRBV11-3 to TRBJ2-1; D might be TRBD2 (6 bases). The germline V and J ends were trimmed by 0 bases and 2 bases, with 14 bases remaining between them. Germline V lookup: CDR1 SGHNT, CDR2 YENEEA. The CDR3 contains 17 residues. The CDR3 loop is CASSLDTPEGPYNEQFF. Here the CDR3 DNA reads TGTGCCAGCAGCTTAGACACCCCGGAGGGGCCCTACAATGAGCAGTTCTTC.

This chain links TRBV7-9 with TRBJ2-7; no definite D call. Trimming cost V 2 bases and J 3 bases, with 8 bases left between them. In germline, CDR1 is SEHNR, CDR2 FQNEAQ (reference sequence). This CDR3 contains 13 residues. The CDR3 DNA is TGTGCCAGCAGCTTAACAGTTAACTACGAGCAGTACTTC. It specifies CASSLTVNYEQYF. Combining the CDR3 with reference TRBV7-9 and TRBJ2-7 gives the whole variable domain DTGVSQNPRHKITKRGQNVTFRCDPISEHNRLYWYRQTLGQGPEFLTYFQNEAQLEKSRLLSDRFSAERPKGSFSTLEIQRTEQGDSAMYLCASSLTVNYEQYFGPGTRLTVT.